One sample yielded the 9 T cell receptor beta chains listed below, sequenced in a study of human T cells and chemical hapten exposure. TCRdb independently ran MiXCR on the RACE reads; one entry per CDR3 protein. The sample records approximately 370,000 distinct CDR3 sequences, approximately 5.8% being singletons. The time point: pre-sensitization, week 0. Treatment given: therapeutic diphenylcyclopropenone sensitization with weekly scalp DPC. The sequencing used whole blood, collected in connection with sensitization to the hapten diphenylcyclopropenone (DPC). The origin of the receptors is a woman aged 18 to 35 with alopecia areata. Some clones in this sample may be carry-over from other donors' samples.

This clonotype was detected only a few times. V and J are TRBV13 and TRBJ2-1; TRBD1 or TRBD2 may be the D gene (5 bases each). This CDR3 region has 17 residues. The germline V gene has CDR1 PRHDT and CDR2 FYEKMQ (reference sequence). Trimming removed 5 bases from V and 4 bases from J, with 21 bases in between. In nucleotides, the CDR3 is TGTGCCAGCAGCGCAGGGACCTACCGGCCTGATTACAATGAGCAGTTCTTC. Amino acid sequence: CASSAGTYRPDYNEQFF.

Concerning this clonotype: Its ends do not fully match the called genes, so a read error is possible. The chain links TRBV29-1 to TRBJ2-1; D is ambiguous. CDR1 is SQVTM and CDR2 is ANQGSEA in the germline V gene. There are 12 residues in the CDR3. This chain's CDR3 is CSAHKQNNEQSF. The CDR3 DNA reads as TGCAGCGCACACAAACAGAACAATGAGCAGTCCTTC.

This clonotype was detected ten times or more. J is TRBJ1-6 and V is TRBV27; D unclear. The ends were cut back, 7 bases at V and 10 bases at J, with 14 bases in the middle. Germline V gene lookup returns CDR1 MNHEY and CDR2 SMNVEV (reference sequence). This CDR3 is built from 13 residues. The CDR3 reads CASMFRRGSPLHF. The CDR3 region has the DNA TGTGCCAGCATGTTCCGCCGTGGGTCACCCCTCCACTTT.

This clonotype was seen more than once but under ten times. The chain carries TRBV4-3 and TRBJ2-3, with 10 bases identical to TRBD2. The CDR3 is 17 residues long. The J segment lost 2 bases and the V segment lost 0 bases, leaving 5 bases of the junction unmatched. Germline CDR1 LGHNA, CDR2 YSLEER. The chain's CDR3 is CASSQEPSGGDTDTQYF. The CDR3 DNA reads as TGCGCCAGCAGCCAAGAGCCTAGCGGGGGCGACACAGATACGCAGTATTTT.

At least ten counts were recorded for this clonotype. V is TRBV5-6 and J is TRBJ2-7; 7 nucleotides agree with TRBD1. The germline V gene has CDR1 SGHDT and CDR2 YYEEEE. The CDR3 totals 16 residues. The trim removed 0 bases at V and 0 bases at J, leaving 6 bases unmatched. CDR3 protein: CASSLGTGLLSYEQYF. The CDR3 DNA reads TGTGCCAGCAGCTTGGGGACAGGTCTCCTCTCCTACGAGCAGTACTTC.

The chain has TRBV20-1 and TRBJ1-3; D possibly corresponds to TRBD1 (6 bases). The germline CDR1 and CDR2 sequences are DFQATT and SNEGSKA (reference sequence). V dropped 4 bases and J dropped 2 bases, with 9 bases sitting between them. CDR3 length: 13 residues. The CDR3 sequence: CSAMTGAGNTIYF. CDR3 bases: TGCAGTGCTATGACAGGAGCTGGAAACACCATATATTTT.

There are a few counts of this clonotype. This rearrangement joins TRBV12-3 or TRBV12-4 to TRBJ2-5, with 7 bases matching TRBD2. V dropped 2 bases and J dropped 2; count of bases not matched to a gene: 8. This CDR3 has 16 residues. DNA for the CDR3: TGTGCCAGCAGTTTAAGTCCGACTAGCCGTCAAGAGACCCAGTACTTC. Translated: CASSLSPTSRQETQYF.

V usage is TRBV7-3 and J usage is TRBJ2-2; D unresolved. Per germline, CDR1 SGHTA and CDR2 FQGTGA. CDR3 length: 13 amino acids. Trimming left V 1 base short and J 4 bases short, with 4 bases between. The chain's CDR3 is CASSLIGTGELFF. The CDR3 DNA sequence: TGTGCCAGCAGCTTAATAGGCACCGGGGAGCTGTTTTTT.

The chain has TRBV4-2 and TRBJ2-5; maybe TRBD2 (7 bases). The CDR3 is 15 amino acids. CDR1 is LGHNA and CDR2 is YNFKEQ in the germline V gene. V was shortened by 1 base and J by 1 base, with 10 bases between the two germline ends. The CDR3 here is CASSQGEGGQETQYF. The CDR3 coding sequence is TGTGCCAGCAGCCAAGGGGAGGGGGGCCAAGAGACCCAGTACTTC.